This T cell receptor (beta chain) derives from a study of T-cell memory formation after mild COVID-19. General study points: CM and EM subsets held most contracting CD4+ clones; EMRA held CD8+ ones.

V was clipped by 6 bases and J by 4 bases, with 10 bases between them. In germline, CDR1 is MNHEY, CDR2 SVGEGT. The CDR3 sequence is 13 residues long. UMIs and sample barcodes were carried by the TCR alpha and TCR beta cDNA libraries that 5'RACE produced using constant-segment primers. TCRdb recomputed calls from the 5' RACE reads with MiXCR, one row per CDR3 protein. The data contain about 100,000 distinct CDR3 sequences, around 10% of them singletons. In this sample, this clonotype turned up a few times. What it recognizes is unknown. The rearrangement joins TRBV6-2 or TRBV6-3 to TRBJ1-5; possible D gene TRBD1, 5 bases. This receptor was identified in a man aged 18 to 29 who had mild COVID-19 (a few samples of this study predate the infection). Cell type and time point are not known. The sequencing sample was made of PBMCs or a T cell subset sorted from them (not recorded which). CDR3 nucleotide sequence: TGTGCCAGCAGAGAGGGGAGGAATCAGCCCCAGCATTTT. It codes for CASREGRNQPQHF.